The 30 T cell receptor beta chains given below trace back to one sample, sequenced in a study of blood T cell repertoires in COVID-19. Method: immunoSEQ multiplex PCR; TCRdb's copy keeps in-frame clones and lacks some. The sample lists nearly 350,000 clones; about 83% were seen once. The sample taken for sequencing was peripheral blood. These receptor sequences come from a man aged 25 to 40 with active or convalescent COVID-19.

V usage is TRBV6-5 and J usage is TRBJ2-4; 7 positions match TRBD2. V lost 4 bases to trimming and J lost 0 bases; unmatched junction nucleotides: 0. The germline V gene has CDR1 MNHEY and CDR2 SVGAGI. This CDR3 is 14 amino acids long. The CDR3 is CASSSGGAKNIQYF. The CDR3 DNA is TGTGCCAGCAGTTCGGGAGGAGCCAAAAACATTCAGTACTTC.

The V gene is TRBV9, the J gene TRBJ1-1; 10 positions agree with TRBD1. Germline-derived CDR1 and CDR2 are SGDLS and YYNGEE. V was pared by 4 bases and J by 3 bases, with 6 bases of the junction left unmatched. The CDR3 length is 15 residues. As DNA, the CDR3 is TGTGCCAGCAGCCCCCAGGACAGGGGGTACACTGAAGCTTTCTTT. Translating gives CASSPQDRGYTEAFF.

The chain combines TRBV24-1 with TRBJ2-1, with TRBD1 matching over 7 bases. The germline V gene has CDR1 KGHDR and CDR2 SFDVKD. V was clipped by 2 bases and J by 5 bases; unmatched bases: 11. CDR3 length: 17 residues. The chain's CDR3 is CATSDYTDRDGNNEQFF. The CDR3 bases are TGTGCCACCAGTGATTACACAGACAGGGACGGTAACAATGAGCAGTTCTTC.

This clone has only one observation. This rearrangement joins TRBV19 to TRBJ1-1, with 7 bases fitting TRBD1. V dropped 0 bases and J dropped 1; count of bases not matched to a gene: 5. CDR3 size: 16 residues. Germline CDR1 LNHDA, CDR2 SQIVND (reference sequence). CDR3 region: CASSIDHGQENTEAFF. DNA for the CDR3: TGTGCCAGTAGTATAGATCATGGACAGGAGAACACTGAAGCTTTCTTT.

The genes are TRBV7-8 and TRBJ1-2; tentatively, D is TRBD1 (6 bases). The V end was cut by 3 bases, the J end by 5 bases, with 7 bases between. The CDR3 has 12 amino acids. Germline V gene sequence: CDR1 SGHVS, CDR2 FQNEAQ. The DNA of the CDR3 is TGTGCCAGCAGCTTGACAGGATATGGCTACACCTTC. Its protein product is CASSLTGYGYTF.

The chain combines TRBV7-3 with TRBJ2-3; perhaps TRBD2 as D (6 bases). The germline V gene has CDR1 SGHTA and CDR2 FQGTGA. This CDR3 has 13 residues. Between the trimmed V and J ends, which lost 5 bases and 2 bases, there was a span of 8 bases. The CDR3 loop is CASSTGVTDTQYF. In nucleotides, the CDR3 is TGTGCCAGCAGCACGGGGGTCACAGATACGCAGTATTTT.

The rearrangement uses TRBV5-1 and TRBJ2-3, with D perhaps matching TRBD2 (7 bases). Germline CDR1 and CDR2: SGHRS and YFSETQ. Between the trimmed V and J ends, which lost 5 bases and 2 bases, there was a span of 21 bases. The length of the CDR3 is 17 residues. This CDR3 is CASRRPTAGADTDTQYF. In DNA, the CDR3 is TGCGCCAGCAGACGGCCAACTGCGGGGGCCGACACAGATACGCAGTATTTT. Looking up the rest from reference TRBV5-1 and TRBJ2-3 gives the full variable domain: KAGVTQTPRYLIKTRGQQVTLSCSPISGHRSVSWYQQTPGQGLQFLFEYFSETQRNKGNFPGRFSGRQFSNSRSEMNVSTLELGDSALYLCASRRPTAGADTDTQYFGPGTRLTVL.

J is TRBJ2-1 and V is TRBV5-1; D possibly corresponds to TRBD2 (5 bases). V was pared by 5 bases and J by 3 bases, with 21 bases between. The CDR3 is 17 residues long. Germline assignment: CDR1 SGHRS and CDR2 YFSETQ. CDR3 region: CASRRSSGGLGYNEQFF. The CDR3 DNA follows: TGCGCCAGCAGACGAAGCTCCGGCGGACTTGGCTACAATGAGCAGTTCTTC.

V gene TRBV7-9 combines with J gene TRBJ2-7, with D possibly being TRBD1 (6 bases). Trimming pared 10 bases from V and 5 bases from J, leaving 24 bases between. The germline CDR1 and CDR2 sequences are SEHNR and FQNEAQ (reference sequence). The CDR3 has 15 residues. CDR3 region: CATGRGGNSIHEQYF. The CDR3 DNA sequence: TGTGCCACCGGTAGAGGGGGTAATAGTATCCACGAGCAGTACTTC.

This clone was observed a single time. The rearrangement joins TRBV4-1 to TRBJ1-6; D unclear. The V end lost 2 bases, the J end lost 6 bases, and 11 bases lay between the germline ends. The CDR3 spans 15 residues. Germline CDR1 reads MGHRA; CDR2 reads YSYEKL. The CDR3 sequence: CASSQLQVGNSPLHF. For the CDR3, the DNA is TGCGCCAGCAGCCAACTTCAGGTTGGTAATTCACCCCTCCACTTT.

The chain recombines TRBV12-3 or TRBV12-4 with TRBJ2-1; weak D call: TRBD2 (6 bases). Trimming stripped 4 bases from V and 9 bases from J, with 13 bases between. This CDR3 is built from 13 residues. The CDR3 protein is CASSWGPAGEQFF. In DNA, the CDR3 is TGTGCCAGCAGTTGGGGACCAGCGGGTGAGCAGTTCTTC.

The rearrangement links TRBV10-3 to TRBJ2-7; D is uncertain. Between the trimmed V and J ends, which lost 0 bases and 2 bases, there was a span of 5 bases. CDR1 and CDR2 (germline): ENHRY, SYGVKD. CDR3 length equals 13 residues. This CDR3 reads CAISESQAYEQYF. The CDR3, as DNA: TGTGCCATCAGTGAGTCCCAGGCCTACGAGCAGTACTTC.

The V gene is TRBV18, the J gene TRBJ2-7; D is undetermined. The length of the CDR3 is 12 residues. Trimming shortened V by 2 bases and J by 4 bases, and 6 bases separated the two germline ends. Germline values: CDR1 KGHSH, CDR2 LQKENI. The chain's CDR3 is CASSPVSYEQYF. CDR3 bases: TGTGCCAGCTCACCAGTGAGTTACGAGCAGTACTTC.

This chain joins TRBV6-5 and TRBJ1-2; 9 bases match TRBD1. This CDR3 is 15 amino acids long. V gave up 5 bases and J gave up 7 bases; unmatched junction bases: 11. CDR1 and CDR2 (germline): MNHEY, SVGAGI. The CDR3 coding sequence is TGTGCCAGCAGTCCATCCGGGACAGGGAATTCTGGCTACACCTTC. Translating gives CASSPSGTGNSGYTF.

The chain combines TRBV7-2 with TRBJ2-1; 12 positions agree with TRBD2. The CDR3 has 15 residues. Germline V CDR1 and CDR2: SGHTA, FQGNSA. The V segment lost 9 bases and the J segment 1 base; nucleotides outside the gene matches: 4. DNA of the CDR3: TGTGCCAGTAGAGGACTAGCGGGATCCTACAATGAGCAGTTCTTC. Translating gives CASRGLAGSYNEQFF.

The chain combines TRBV10-3 with TRBJ1-3; 8 bases match TRBD1. Germline V lookup: CDR1 ENHRY, CDR2 SYGVKD. The CDR3 contains 14 residues. The V and J ends lost 6 bases and 0 bases, in that order; junction bases with no gene match: 1. The CDR3 DNA reads TGTGCCATCAGCACAGGGGGCTCTGGAAACACCATATATTTT. Translation: CAISTGGSGNTIYF.

The chain has TRBV6-2 or TRBV6-3 and TRBJ1-5, with TRBD1 matching 7 bases. The CDR3 runs 15 residues. The germline gives CDR1 MNHEY, CDR2 SVGEGT. J was trimmed by 7 bases and V by 2 bases; bases with no gene match: 8. CDR3 DNA sequence: TGTGCCAGCAGTTACGTCGCACAGGGGTACCAGCCCCAGCATTTT. Its translation is CASSYVAQGYQPQHF.

Only a few counts were recorded for this clone. This chain links TRBV2 with TRBJ1-5, with TRBD1 matching over 7 bases. CDR3 length: 14 residues. Looked up from germline, CDR1 is SNHLY and CDR2 is FYNNEI. The V gene end was trimmed by 8 bases and the J gene end by 2 bases; junction bases not matched to a gene: 6. The CDR3 DNA reads TGTGCCAGCGGATTGGGACAGCGCAATCAGCCCCAGCATTTT. It specifies CASGLGQRNQPQHF.

This clone was detected once. The chain is built from TRBV11-2 and TRBJ1-6; possibly TRBD1 for D (5 bases). CDR1 and CDR2 from the germline V gene are SGHAT and FQNNGV. Trimming cost V 5 bases and J 11 bases, with 19 bases left between them. This CDR3 contains 15 residues. The CDR3 region has the DNA TGTGCCAGCAGCGGGAAGGCGGGGGGTCTGGCACCCCTCCACTTT. This translates into CASSGKAGGLAPLHF.

The chain links TRBV9 to TRBJ2-2; 7 bases are a match to TRBD1. V gave up 3 bases and J gave up 4 bases; unmatched junction bases: 12. This CDR3 contains 17 residues. CDR1 and CDR2 (germline): SGDLS, YYNGEE. CDR3 sequence reads: CASSGRWGQPFTGELFF. For the CDR3, the DNA is TGTGCCAGCAGCGGCCGATGGGGACAGCCATTCACCGGGGAGCTGTTTTTT.

The rearrangement joins TRBV19 to TRBJ1-6, with TRBD1 identical over 9 bases. V shed 5 bases and J 9 bases; nucleotides not matched to a gene: 5. This CDR3 is built from 14 residues. CDR1 is LNHDA, CDR2 SQIVND, per germline (reference sequence). In nucleotides, the CDR3 is TGTGCCAGTAGTGTACAGGGGGCTGTTTCACCCCTCCACTTT. Translating gives CASSVQGAVSPLHF.

V is TRBV9 and J is TRBJ2-7, with TRBD2 identical over 10 bases. V trimming: 2 bases; J trimming: 2 bases; junction bases outside the gene matches: 1. The CDR3 extends over 14 amino acids. Germline V gene data show CDR1 as SGDLS and CDR2 as YYNGEE. CDR3 sequence: CASSVLAGAYEQYF. CDR3 DNA sequence: TGTGCCAGCAGCGTCCTAGCGGGGGCCTACGAGCAGTACTTC.

The chain links TRBV28 to TRBJ1-1, with 7 nucleotides matching TRBD1. This CDR3 contains 14 residues. Germline V lookup: CDR1 MDHEN, CDR2 SYDVKM. The J segment lost 3 bases and the V segment lost 3 bases, leaving 4 bases of the junction unmatched. The CDR3 sequence: CASSLTGRYTEAFF. CDR3 sequence (DNA): TGTGCCAGCAGTTTGACAGGGAGGTACACTGAAGCTTTCTTT.

The rearrangement uses TRBV15 and TRBJ2-3; unclear D gene. This CDR3 is 13 amino acids long. V was trimmed by 9 bases and J by 6 bases, leaving 16 bases between them. Germline V CDR1 and CDR2: LNHNV, YYDKDF (reference sequence). CDR3 in DNA: TGTGCCACAGACGGAAGGAGTGGGGATACGCAGTATTTT. Its translation is CATDGRSGDTQYF.

The gene calls are TRBV7-2 and TRBJ1-1, with D tentatively TRBD1 (5 bases). The V gene's germline CDR1 is SGHTA and CDR2 FQGNSA. Trimming left V 1 base short and J 4 bases short, with 13 bases between. The CDR3 length is 15 residues. The CDR3 DNA follows: TGTGCCAGCAGCTTAGTTGCCAGGGAGGGCACTGAAGCTTTCTTT. It encodes CASSLVAREGTEAFF.

The chain links TRBV2 to TRBJ2-5; D remains ambiguous. The CDR3 consists of 13 residues. Germline V gene sequence: CDR1 SNHLY, CDR2 FYNNEI. The V and J ends lost 6 bases and 2 bases respectively, with 10 bases between them. The CDR3 DNA follows: TGTGCCAGCAGGACTCCCGAGCAAGAGACCCAGTACTTC. As protein: CASRTPEQETQYF.

The V call is TRBV28, the J call TRBJ2-5, with 7 bases matching TRBD2. This CDR3 spans 16 amino acids. Trimming cost V 6 bases and J 5 bases; bases outside gene matches: 15. Looked up from germline, CDR1 is MDHEN and CDR2 is SYDVKM. CDR3 region: CASSRPLGGSSETQYF. DNA of the CDR3: TGTGCCAGCAGCCGACCACTGGGCGGGAGTAGCGAGACCCAGTACTTC.

The CDR3 spells CASSSLTSGEAYEQYF. Here the CDR3 DNA reads TGTGCCAGCAGTTCCCTCACTAGCGGGGAGGCCTACGAGCAGTACTTC. V usage is TRBV6-5 and J usage is TRBJ2-7; 10 positions match TRBD2. This CDR3 is 16 amino acids long. V lost 4 bases and J lost 2; bases outside the gene matches: 8. Germline V gene sequence: CDR1 MNHEY, CDR2 SVGAGI.

This rearrangement joins TRBV5-8 to TRBJ1-6, with D perhaps TRBD1 (5 bases). The CDR3 contains 18 residues. Germline assignment: CDR1 SGHTS and CDR2 YDEGEE. V shed 5 bases and J shed 0 bases, with 18 bases lying between them. The CDR3 DNA follows: TGTGCCAGCAGTCGAACGACAGACCGGAGCTCCTATAATTCACCCCTCCACTTT. Translated: CASSRTTDRSSYNSPLHF.

The gene calls are TRBV3-1 (or the pseudogene TRBV3-2) and TRBJ1-4; the D is unclear. This CDR3 has 15 residues. V was trimmed by 4 bases and J by 0 bases, leaving 9 bases between them. CDR1 and CDR2 (germline): LGHDT, YNNKEL (reference sequence). This CDR3 reads CASSPRYATNEKLFF. The CDR3 region has the DNA TGTGCCAGCAGCCCCAGGTACGCAACTAATGAAAAACTGTTTTTT.